This passage covers 9 T cell receptor beta chains from one sample sequenced in a study of kidney transplant recipient with SARS-CoV-2 infection. TCRdb re-called the reads with MiXCR, one entry per CDR3 protein. The sample gives fewer than 250,000 distinct CDR3 sequences, more than 25% of which show up once; about 7% is in the top ten. Sequencing used a blood sample, obtained at baseline and around day 120 from a kidney transplant recipient. These receptors came from a male patient between 25 and 39 years old who had COVID-19 and was a kidney transplant recipient. The graft donor may account for some of the T cells.

A remark on this clonotype: A much larger clone differs from this one at a single base, so this may be a read error. The V call is TRBV3-1, the J call TRBJ1-1; a possible D gene is TRBD1 (5 bases). From germline, CDR1 is LGHDT and CDR2 YNNKEL (reference sequence). Trimming took off 5 bases at V and 4 bases at J, with 23 bases between the two ends. This CDR3 has 17 residues. CDR3 sequence: CASSRGPPISIRTEAFF. The DNA for the CDR3 is TGTGCCAGCAGCAGGGGTCCTCCCATTTCAATTCGCACTGAAGCTTTCTTT.

Points on this clonotype: A clone one base away is much larger, so this may be a read error. The V call is TRBV11-2, the J call TRBJ2-3; D is unclear. Trimming removed 1 base from V and 5 bases from J, with 7 bases in between. In germline, CDR1 is SGHAT, CDR2 FQNNGV. The CDR3 consists of 13 residues. CDR3 in amino acids: CASSLGIGDTQYF. Written as DNA, the CDR3 is TGTGCCAGCAGCTTAGGGATAGGAGATACGCAGTATTTT.

V gene TRBV6-4 combines with J gene TRBJ2-3, with TRBD2 matching 11 bases. There are 15 residues in the CDR3. The junction had 7 bases not matched to a gene; V was cut back by 6 bases and J by 5 bases. Looked up from germline, CDR1 is MRHNA and CDR2 is SNTAGT. The DNA of the CDR3 is TGTGCCAGCAGGGCCCTAGCGGGGGGCGGAGATACGCAGTATTTT. Amino acid sequence: CASRALAGGGDTQYF.

In this sample, this clonotype turned up many times. The CDR3 loop reads CASSVLIPISGLTGELFF. CDR3 bases: TGTGCCAGCAGCGTCTTAATTCCCATTTCAGGCTTGACCGGGGAGCTGTTTTTT. The rearrangement links TRBV3-1 to TRBJ2-2; the D is unclear. The CDR3 contains 18 residues. Germline CDR1 and CDR2: LGHDT and YNNKEL (reference sequence). V dropped 5 bases and J dropped 5 bases, with 24 bases sitting between them.

Remarks on this clonotype: A single base separates this from a much larger clone, so it may be a read error. V usage is TRBV6-2 or TRBV6-3 and J usage is TRBJ2-3, with 8 bases that match TRBD1. The CDR3 has 14 amino acids. V was clipped by 5 bases and J by 2 bases; unmatched bases: 3. Germline V CDR1 and CDR2: MNHEY, SVGEGT. The chain's CDR3 is CASSTGQATDTQYF. DNA for the CDR3: TGTGCCAGCAGTACGGGACAGGCCACAGATACGCAGTATTTT.

This clonotype was seen ten or more times. This chain joins TRBV7-6 and TRBJ1-2; D gene uncertain. Germline CDR1 and CDR2: SGHVS and FNYEAQ. The V end lost 5 bases, the J end lost 4 bases, and 23 bases lay between the germline ends. CDR3 length: 17 residues. The CDR3, as DNA: TGTGCCAGCAGCGCTCGTGTTGAATCTCGAAAGACCTATGGCTACACCTTC. Residues: CASSARVESRKTYGYTF.

This clonotype came up many times. The genes are TRBV6-5 and TRBJ2-7; 8 positions match TRBD2. Trimming at V came to 6 bases and at J to 3 bases, leaving 16 bases not matched to a gene. The CDR3 is made up of 17 amino acids. Germline V gene sequence: CDR1 MNHEY, CDR2 SVGAGI. CDR3 protein: CASSAEGRVAGYYEQYF. DNA for the CDR3: TGTGCCAGCAGCGCCGAGGGTAGGGTAGCGGGGTACTACGAGCAGTACTTC.

Turning to this clonotype: This sequence may be a read error, since a much larger clone differs from it by one base. The chain recombines TRBV7-9 with TRBJ1-3, with 7 bases identical to TRBD1. Looked up from germline, CDR1 is SEHNR and CDR2 is FQNEAQ (reference sequence). This CDR3 has 14 amino acids. The trim removed 7 bases at V and 9 bases at J, leaving 12 bases unmatched. CDR3 region: CASNSGHPGGTIYF. Written as DNA, the CDR3 is TGTGCCAGCAACTCGGGACACCCAGGGGGCACCATATATTTT.

Regarding this clonotype: A much larger clone lies one base from this, so it may be a read error. This rearrangement joins TRBV12-2 to TRBJ2-4. TRBV12-2 is designated a pseudogene. The CDR3 length is 17 residues. CDR3 in amino acids: CASRIIPTPRKTYGYAF. Written as DNA, the CDR3 is TGTGCAAGTCGCATCATTCCGACTCCACGAAAGACCTATGGCTACGCCTTC.